A single sample gave rise to the 6 T cell receptor beta chains below, sequenced in a study of cytomegalovirus exposure and HLA in healthy donors (TCRdb year 2017). Libraries were built with the immunoSEQ multiplex PCR assay. The multiplex PCR relied on a mix of 60 forward primers for TCR Vbeta segments and 13 reverse primers for TCR Jbeta segments. Sourced from immuneACCESS, this table was stored by TCRdb with only in-frame sequences that have V and J called. A share of the clones is absent; for the studies checked, an unresolved V gene accounts for under half, and the remainder has no known explanation. This sample is represented by more than 95,000 clones; about 72% of them were singletons. The leading ten clones occupy roughly 4.5% of the sample. Material: PBMCs. The receptor source for this set is a man aged 50 to 60 in good health and CMV-seropositive.

The chain joins TRBV4-1 to TRBJ2-7, with 10 nucleotides matching TRBD1. The CDR3 runs to 16 residues. V trimming: 4 bases; J trimming: 1 base; junction bases outside the gene matches: 7. CDR1 MGHRA and CDR2 YSYEKL come from the germline V gene. The CDR3: CASSLRKGQGSYEQYF. As DNA, the CDR3 is TGCGCCAGCAGCCTAAGAAAGGGACAGGGGTCCTACGAGCAGTACTTC.

The gene calls are TRBV2 and TRBJ2-3; D perhaps matches TRBD2 (6 bases). V dropped 8 bases and J dropped 2 bases, with 11 bases sitting between them. This CDR3 region has 13 residues. Germline V gene data show CDR1 as SNHLY and CDR2 as FYNNEI. The CDR3 DNA sequence: TGTGCCAGCTCTAGGCGGGACACAGATACGCAGTATTTT. Amino acids: CASSRRDTDTQYF.

The chain employs TRBV28 and TRBJ2-7, with TRBD1 matching over 12 bases. V shed 4 bases and J 9 bases; nucleotides not matched to a gene: 10. This CDR3 is built from 15 residues. Germline CDR1 and CDR2: MDHEN and SYDVKM. The CDR3 loop is CASSSSPGQGAGQYF. The CDR3 coding sequence is TGTGCCAGCAGTTCCTCACCGGGACAGGGGGCAGGGCAGTACTTC.

The V gene is TRBV6-1, the J gene TRBJ2-2, with 8 bases fitting TRBD1. The CDR3 loop spans 15 amino acids. The germline CDR1 and CDR2 sequences are MNHNS and SASEGT. The ends lost 2 bases at V and 6 bases at J; junction bases unmatched: 5. The CDR3 region is CASSEQGAGPGELFF. For the CDR3, the DNA is TGTGCCAGCAGTGAACAGGGGGCAGGGCCCGGGGAGCTGTTTTTT.

This sequence joins TRBV27 and TRBJ1-1; TRBD1 matches 7 bases. Germline CDR1 reads MNHEY; CDR2 reads SMNVEV (reference sequence). The CDR3 is 14 residues long. The V gene end was trimmed by 5 bases and the J gene end by 1 base; junction bases not matched to a gene: 4. This CDR3 is CASSLNRGNTEAFF. The CDR3, as DNA: TGTGCCAGCAGTCTAAACAGGGGGAACACTGAAGCTTTCTTT.

Comment on this clone: A junction boundary mismatches the germline segment, possibly from a read error. The CDR3 coding sequence is TGTGCTAGCAGCTTCTTAGCTTCATGCTTCTACGAGCAGTACTTC. Its protein is CASSFLASCFYEQYF. The V and J genes are TRBV7-7 and TRBJ2-7; D is unclear. Germline V CDR1 and CDR2: SSHAT, FNYEAQ (reference sequence). CDR3 length: 15 amino acids.